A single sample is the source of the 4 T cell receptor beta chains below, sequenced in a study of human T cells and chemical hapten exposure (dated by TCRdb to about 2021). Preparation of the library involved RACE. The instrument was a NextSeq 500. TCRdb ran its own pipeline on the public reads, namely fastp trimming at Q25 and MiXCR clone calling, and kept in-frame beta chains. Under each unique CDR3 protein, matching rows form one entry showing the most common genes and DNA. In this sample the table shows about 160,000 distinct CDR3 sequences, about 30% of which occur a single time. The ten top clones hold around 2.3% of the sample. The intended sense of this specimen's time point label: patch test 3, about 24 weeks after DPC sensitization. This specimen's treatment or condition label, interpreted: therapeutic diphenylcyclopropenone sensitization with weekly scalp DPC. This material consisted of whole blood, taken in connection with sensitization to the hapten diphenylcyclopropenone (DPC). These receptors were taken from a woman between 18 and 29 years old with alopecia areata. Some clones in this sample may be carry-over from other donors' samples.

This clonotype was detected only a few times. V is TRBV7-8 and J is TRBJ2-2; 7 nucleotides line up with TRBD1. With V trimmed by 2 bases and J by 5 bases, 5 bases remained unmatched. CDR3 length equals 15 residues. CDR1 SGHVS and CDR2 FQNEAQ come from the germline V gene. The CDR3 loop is CASSLSAGGTGELFF. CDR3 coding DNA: TGTGCCAGCAGCTTATCGGCAGGGGGAACCGGGGAGCTGTTTTTT. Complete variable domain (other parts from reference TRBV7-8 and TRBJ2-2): GAGVSQSPRYKVAKRGQDVALRCDPISGHVSLFWYQQALGQGPEFLTYFQNEAQLDKSGLPSDRFFAERPEGSVSTLKIQRTQQEDSAVYLCASSLSAGGTGELFFGEGSRLTVL.

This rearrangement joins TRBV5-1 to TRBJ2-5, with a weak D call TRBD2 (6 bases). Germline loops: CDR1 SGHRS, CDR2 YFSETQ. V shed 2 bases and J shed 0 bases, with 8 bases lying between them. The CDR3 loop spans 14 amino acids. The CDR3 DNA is TGCGCCAGCAGCTTCCAGCGGGACCAAGAGACCCAGTACTTC. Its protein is CASSFQRDQETQYF. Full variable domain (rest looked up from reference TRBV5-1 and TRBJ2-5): KAGVTQTPRYLIKTRGQQVTLSCSPISGHRSVSWYQQTPGQGLQFLFEYFSETQRNKGNFPGRFSGRQFSNSRSEMNVSTLELGDSALYLCASSFQRDQETQYFGPGTRLLVL.

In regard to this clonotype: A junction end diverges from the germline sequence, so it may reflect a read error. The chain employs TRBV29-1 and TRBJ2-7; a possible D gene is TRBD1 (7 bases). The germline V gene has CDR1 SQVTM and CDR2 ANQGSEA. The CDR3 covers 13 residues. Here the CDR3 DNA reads TGCAGCGTTACAGGAGGGGGCTCCCACGAGCAGTACTTC. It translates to CSVTGGGSHEQYF.

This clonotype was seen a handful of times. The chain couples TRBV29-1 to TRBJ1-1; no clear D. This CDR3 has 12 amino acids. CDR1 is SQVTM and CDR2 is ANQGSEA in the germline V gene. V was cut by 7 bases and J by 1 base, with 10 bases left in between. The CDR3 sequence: CSAGFQNTEAFF. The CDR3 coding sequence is TGCAGCGCCGGATTTCAGAACACTGAAGCTTTCTTT.